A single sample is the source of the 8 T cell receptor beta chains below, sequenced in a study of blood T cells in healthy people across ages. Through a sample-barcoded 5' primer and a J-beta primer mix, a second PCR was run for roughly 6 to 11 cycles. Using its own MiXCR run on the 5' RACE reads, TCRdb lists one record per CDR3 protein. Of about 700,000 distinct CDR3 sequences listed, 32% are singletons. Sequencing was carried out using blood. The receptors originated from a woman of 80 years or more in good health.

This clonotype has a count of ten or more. The CDR3, as DNA: TGTGCCAGCAGTCCAGGGGTCGGCTACACCTTC. It encodes CASSPGVGYTF. V gene TRBV6-6 combines with J gene TRBJ1-2, with D perhaps matching TRBD1 (6 bases). CDR3 size: 11 residues. Germline lookup yields CDR1 MNHNY and CDR2 SVGAGI (reference sequence). Trimming shortened V by 5 bases and J by 8 bases, and 9 bases separated the two germline ends.

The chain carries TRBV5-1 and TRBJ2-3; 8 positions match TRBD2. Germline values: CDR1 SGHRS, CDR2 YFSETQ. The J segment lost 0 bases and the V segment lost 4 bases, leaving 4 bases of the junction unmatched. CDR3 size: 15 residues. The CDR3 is CASSREGFSTDTQYF. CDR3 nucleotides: TGCGCCAGCAGCCGGGAGGGGTTCAGCACAGATACGCAGTATTTT.

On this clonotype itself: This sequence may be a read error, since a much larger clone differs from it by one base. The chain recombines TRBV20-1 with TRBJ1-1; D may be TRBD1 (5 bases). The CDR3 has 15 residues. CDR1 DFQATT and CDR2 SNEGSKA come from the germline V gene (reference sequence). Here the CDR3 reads CSASPGLIMNTVAFF. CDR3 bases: TGCAGTGCTAGCCCGGGACTAATAATGAACACTGTAGCTTTCTTT.

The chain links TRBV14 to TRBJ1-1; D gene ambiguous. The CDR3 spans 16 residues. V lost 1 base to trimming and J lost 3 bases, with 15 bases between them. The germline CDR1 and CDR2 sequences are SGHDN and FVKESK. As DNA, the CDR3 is TGTGCCAGCAGCCAAGTCCGAAGCAGGAGGGACACTGAAGCTTTCTTT. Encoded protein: CASSQVRSRRDTEAFF.

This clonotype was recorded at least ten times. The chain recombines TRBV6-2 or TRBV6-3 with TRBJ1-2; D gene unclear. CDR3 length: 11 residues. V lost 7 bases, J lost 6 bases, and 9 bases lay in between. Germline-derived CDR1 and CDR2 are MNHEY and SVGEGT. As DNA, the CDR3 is TGTGCCAGCATGGATGGAAATGGCTACACCTTC. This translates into CASMDGNGYTF.

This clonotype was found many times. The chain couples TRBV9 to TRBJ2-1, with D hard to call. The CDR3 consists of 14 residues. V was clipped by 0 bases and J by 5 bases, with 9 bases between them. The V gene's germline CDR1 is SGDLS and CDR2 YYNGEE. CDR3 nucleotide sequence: TGTGCCAGCAGCGTAGGTGGATTTAACAATGAGCAGTTCTTC. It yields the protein CASSVGGFNNEQFF.

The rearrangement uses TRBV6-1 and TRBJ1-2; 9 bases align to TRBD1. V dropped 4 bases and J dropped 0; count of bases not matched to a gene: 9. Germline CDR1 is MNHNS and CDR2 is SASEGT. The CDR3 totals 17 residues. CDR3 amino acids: CASSATVTGGSNYGYTF. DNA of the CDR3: TGTGCCAGCAGTGCAACGGTCACAGGGGGCTCTAACTATGGCTACACCTTC.

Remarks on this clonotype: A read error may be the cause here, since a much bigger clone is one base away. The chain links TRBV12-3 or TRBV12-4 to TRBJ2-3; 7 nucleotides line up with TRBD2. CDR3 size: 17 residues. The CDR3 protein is CANSFSGPRLAADTQYF. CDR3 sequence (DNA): TGTGCCAACAGTTTTTCGGGACCTCGGCTAGCGGCAGATACGCAGTATTTT.